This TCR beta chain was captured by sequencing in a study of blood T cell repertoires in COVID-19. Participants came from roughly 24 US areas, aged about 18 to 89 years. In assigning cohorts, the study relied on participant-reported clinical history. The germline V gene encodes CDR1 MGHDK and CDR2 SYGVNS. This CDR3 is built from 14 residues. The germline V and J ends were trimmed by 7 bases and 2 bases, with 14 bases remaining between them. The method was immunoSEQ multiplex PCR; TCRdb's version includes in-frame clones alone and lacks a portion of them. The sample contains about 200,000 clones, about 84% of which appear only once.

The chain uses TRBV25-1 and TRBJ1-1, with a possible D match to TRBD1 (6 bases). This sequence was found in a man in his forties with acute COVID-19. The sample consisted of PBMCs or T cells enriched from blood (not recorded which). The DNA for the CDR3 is TGTGCCAGCATCTTACAGGGAGTAAACACTGAAGCTTTCTTT. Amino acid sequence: CASILQGVNTEAFF.